In this sample, the clone carrying this TCR beta chain turned up many times. This CDR3 is 11 amino acids long. Trimming took off 8 bases at V and 7 bases at J, with 12 bases between the two ends. CDR1 is SQVTM and CDR2 is ANQGSEA in the germline V gene. TCRdb itself ran the RT-PCR reads through MiXCR, one entry per CDR3 protein. This sample has about 700,000 distinct CDR3 sequences, with 11% to 15% found just once. The data were taken from a study of response to subunit inactivated influenza vaccine. V and J are TRBV29-1 and TRBJ2-1, with D uncertain. The origin of this receptor is a man aged 50 to 59 who received an inactivated influenza vaccine. The sample was PBMCs from blood, taken 14 to 15 days before vaccination. Here the CDR3 reads CSSEVRNEQFF. Here the CDR3 DNA reads TGCAGCTCTGAGGTCAGAAATGAGCAGTTCTTC.